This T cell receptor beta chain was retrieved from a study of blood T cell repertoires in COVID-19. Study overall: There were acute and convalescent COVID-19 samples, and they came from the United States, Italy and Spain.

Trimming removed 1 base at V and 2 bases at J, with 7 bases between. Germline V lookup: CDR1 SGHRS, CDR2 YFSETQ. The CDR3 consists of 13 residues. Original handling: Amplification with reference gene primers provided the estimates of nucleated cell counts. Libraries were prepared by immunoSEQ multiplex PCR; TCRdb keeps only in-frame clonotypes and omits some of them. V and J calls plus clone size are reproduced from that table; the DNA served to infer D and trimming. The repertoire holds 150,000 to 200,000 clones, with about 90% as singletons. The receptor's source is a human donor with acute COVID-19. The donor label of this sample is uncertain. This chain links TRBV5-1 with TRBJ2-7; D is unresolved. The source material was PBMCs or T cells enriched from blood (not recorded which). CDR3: CASSLSPTYEQYF. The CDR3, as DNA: TGCGCCAGCAGCTTGAGCCCCACCTACGAGCAGTACTTC.